This T cell receptor beta chain was captured in a study of blood T cell repertoires in COVID-19. Study summary: Sources were T cells, B-cell-depleted T cells, or PBMCs; the material itself was cDNA or gDNA.

CDR3 length: 17 residues. As originally analysed: By means of reference gene primer amplification, nucleated cell counts were estimated. Clones were read by immunoSEQ multiplex PCR, and TCRdb kept only the in-frame ones, dropping some. V, J and clone size reflect that table, while D and trimming were determined from the DNA. In the table there are a few hundred thousand clones, about 89% of which are singletons. Sequenced material: peripheral blood. This sequence joins TRBV21-1 and TRBJ2-2; whether TRBD2, the table's D call, matches the DNA was not checked. TRBV21-1 corresponds to a pseudogene. The TCR was taken from a man between 40 and 49 years old who had recovered from COVID-19. CDR3 sequence (DNA): TGTGCCAGCAGCACTAGACCGGGACTAGTGTACACCGGGGAGCTGTTTTTT. It encodes CASSTRPGLVYTGELFF.